This entry concerns a single T cell receptor (beta chain). This record comes from a study of beta chain features in type 1 diabetes. V trimming: 6 bases; J trimming: 8 bases; junction bases outside the gene matches: 8. Germline V gene sequence: CDR1 SNHLY, CDR2 FYNNEI. CDR3 size: 15 residues. Sequencing targeted expressed TCRB transcripts, as all isolated RNA had been reverse transcribed. Here immunoSEQ multiplex PCR was the method, and the copy in TCRdb shows in-frame clones only, minus some. The table includes about 250,000 clones, 13% to 15% detected once. The sequenced sample was naive CD4+ T cells from blood. The clonotype originates from a woman in her thirties or forties in good health. The chain joins TRBV2 to TRBJ2-4, with 12 bases matching TRBD1. CDR3 in amino acids: CASRERGQGAHIQYF. The CDR3 region has the DNA TGTGCCAGCAGAGAACGGGGACAGGGGGCACACATTCAGTACTTC. The full variable domain, rest sourced from reference TRBV2 and TRBJ2-4, is EPEVTQTPSHQVTQMGQEVILRCVPISNHLYFYWYRQILGQKVEFLVSFYNNEISEKSEIFDDQFSVERPDGSNFTLKIRSTKLEDSAMYFCASRERGQGAHIQYFGAGTRLSVL.